This T cell receptor (beta chain) is from a study of T-cell memory formation after mild COVID-19. At the level of the study: TCR clusters showed largely donor specificity. General observations from the study: The study found contracting CD4+ clones mainly in CM and EM and contracting CD8+ clones in EMRA. Detection of some responders pre-infection suggested pre-existing cross-reactive memory T cells participated. Clones contracting across day 15 to 85 had a balanced CD4/CD8 profile; later expanding clones leaned CD4+.

V lost 5 bases and J lost 6; bases outside the gene matches: 6. Germline CDR1 LNHDA, CDR2 SQIVND (reference sequence). CDR3 size: 14 residues. MiXCR, applied by TCRdb to the 5' RACE reads, yields one record per CDR3 protein. The sample includes 380,000 or so distinct CDR3 sequences, roughly 13% seen only once; the top ten take 20% to 25%. This clonotype appeared a few times. The target antigen is unknown. This sequence originates from a man aged 18 to 30 who had mild COVID-19 (a few samples of this study predate the infection). Cell type and time point are not known. The genes are TRBV19 and TRBJ1-2; TRBD1 matches at 10 bases. Sequencing was performed on PBMCs or a T cell subset sorted from them (not recorded which). This CDR3 reads CASSPGTGADGYTF. The CDR3 nucleotides read TGTGCCAGTAGTCCGGGGACAGGGGCGGATGGCTACACCTTC.